The 3 T cell receptor beta chains presented below share a single source sample, sequenced in a study of cytomegalovirus exposure and HLA in healthy donors. This PCR relied on a set of 60 Vbeta primers and 13 Jbeta primers. Clones were sequenced by immunoSEQ multiplex PCR, and TCRdb holds only the in-frame ones, with some missing. This table has more than 110,000 clones, 80% appearing once. The specimen sequenced was PBMCs. Receptor source: a man in his fifties or sixties in good health and CMV-seronegative.

The chain recombines TRBV18 with TRBJ1-4; 9 bases align to TRBD1. V lost 3 bases, J lost 0 bases, and 2 bases stayed unmatched. CDR1 and CDR2 from the germline V gene are KGHSH and LQKENI. CDR3 length: 16 residues. CDR3 DNA: TGTGCCAGCTCACCGGACAGGGGTGCAACTAATGAAAAACTGTTTTTT. Translated: CASSPDRGATNEKLFF.

V and J are TRBV5-6 and TRBJ1-2; 8 bases line up with TRBD1. V dropped 0 bases and J dropped 7; count of bases not matched to a gene: 14. CDR1 is SGHDT and CDR2 is YYEEEE in the germline V gene. The CDR3 is made up of 17 amino acids. CDR3 amino acids: CASSLGARQGADAGYTF. The CDR3 DNA reads as TGTGCCAGCAGCTTGGGGGCGCGGCAGGGGGCTGACGCTGGCTACACCTTC.

The genes are TRBV30 and TRBJ1-5; no reliable D call. Germline CDR1 reads GTSNPN; CDR2 reads SVGIG (reference sequence). Trimming took off 4 bases at V and 0 bases at J, with 7 bases between the two ends. The CDR3 length is 13 residues. The CDR3 DNA sequence: TGTGCCTGGACGGCAGGTAGCAATCAGCCCCAGCATTTT. It codes for CAWTAGSNQPQHF.